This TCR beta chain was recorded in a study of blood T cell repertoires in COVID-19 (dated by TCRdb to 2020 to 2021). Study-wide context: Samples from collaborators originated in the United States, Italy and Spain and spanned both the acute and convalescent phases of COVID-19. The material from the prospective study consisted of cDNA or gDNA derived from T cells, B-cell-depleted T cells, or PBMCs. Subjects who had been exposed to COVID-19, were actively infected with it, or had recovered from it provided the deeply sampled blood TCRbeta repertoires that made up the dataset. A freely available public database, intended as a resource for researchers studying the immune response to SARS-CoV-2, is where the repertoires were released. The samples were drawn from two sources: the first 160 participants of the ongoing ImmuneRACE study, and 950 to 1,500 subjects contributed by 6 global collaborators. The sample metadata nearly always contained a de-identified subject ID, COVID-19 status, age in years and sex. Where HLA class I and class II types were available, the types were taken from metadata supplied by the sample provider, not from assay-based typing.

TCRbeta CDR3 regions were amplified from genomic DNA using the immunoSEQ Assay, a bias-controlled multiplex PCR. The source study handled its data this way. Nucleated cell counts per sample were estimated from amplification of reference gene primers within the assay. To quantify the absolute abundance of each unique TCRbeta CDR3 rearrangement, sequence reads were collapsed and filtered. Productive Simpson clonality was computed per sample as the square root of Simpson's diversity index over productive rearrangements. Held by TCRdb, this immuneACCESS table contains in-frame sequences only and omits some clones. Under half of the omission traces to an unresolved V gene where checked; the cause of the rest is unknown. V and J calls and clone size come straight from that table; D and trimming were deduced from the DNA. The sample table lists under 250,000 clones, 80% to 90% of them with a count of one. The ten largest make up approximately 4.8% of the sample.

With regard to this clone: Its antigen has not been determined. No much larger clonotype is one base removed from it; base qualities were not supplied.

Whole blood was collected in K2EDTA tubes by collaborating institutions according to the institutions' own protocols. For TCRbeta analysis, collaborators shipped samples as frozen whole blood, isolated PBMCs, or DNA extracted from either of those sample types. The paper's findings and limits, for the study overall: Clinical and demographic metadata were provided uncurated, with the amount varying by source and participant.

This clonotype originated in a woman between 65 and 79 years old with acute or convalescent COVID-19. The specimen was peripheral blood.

This receptor carries the CDR3 CASSLGYSQETQYF. The DNA sequence is given as TGTGCCAGCAGCTTGGGGTACAGCCAAGAGACCCAGTACTTC. The sequence is built from TRBV5-4 and TRBJ2-5; the D gene assignment is ambiguous. The CDR3 spans 14 residues, from the cysteine through the phenylalanine. The DNA shown is the 42-base CDR3, in frame from base 1. Between the V and J ends, shortened by 0 bases and 1 base respectively, the junction contains 7 bases. The germline V gene encodes CDR1 SGHNT and CDR2 YYREEE (reference sequence).